This T cell receptor beta chain emerged from a study of T cell changes during pregnancy in multiple sclerosis (dated by TCRdb to between 2018 and 2021). At the level of the whole study: In women with multiple sclerosis, the researchers looked at how the T cell repertoire shifted as pregnancy progressed.

A word on this clone: What antigen it recognizes has not been identified. It has no much larger one-base neighbor in the sample; base qualities were not kept.

The method behind the library was the immunoSEQ multiplex PCR assay. This immuneACCESS table, as held by TCRdb, lists in-frame sequences with V and J called but not all clones. Of the missing ones, under half trace to an unresolved V gene in checked studies; the others have no known cause. Present in this sample are about 28,000 clones, roughly 89% of which were seen just once. Of the sample, approximately 0.77% is held by the ten largest clones. The germline V gene (reference sequence) yields SGHKS for CDR1 and YYEKEE for CDR2. Trimming leaves V shorter by 4 bases and J shorter by 1 base, with the junction holding 2 bases beyond the gene matches. The CDR3 starts with the cysteine, ends with the phenylalanine, and has 14 residues. The kept DNA is CDR3 alone, 42 bases in frame from the first base.

Recombination connected TRBV5-5 to TRBJ2-3; TRBD2 matches 8 bases in the middle. The specimen comprised CD4+ T cells from peripheral blood mononuclear cells, sampled in the second trimester of pregnancy. This clonotype was sampled from a female donor with multiple sclerosis, enrolled in a pregnancy study. The encoded CDR3 is CASSPTSGTDTQYF. The sequenced DNA: TGTGCCAGCAGCCCGACTAGCGGCACAGATACGCAGTATTTT.